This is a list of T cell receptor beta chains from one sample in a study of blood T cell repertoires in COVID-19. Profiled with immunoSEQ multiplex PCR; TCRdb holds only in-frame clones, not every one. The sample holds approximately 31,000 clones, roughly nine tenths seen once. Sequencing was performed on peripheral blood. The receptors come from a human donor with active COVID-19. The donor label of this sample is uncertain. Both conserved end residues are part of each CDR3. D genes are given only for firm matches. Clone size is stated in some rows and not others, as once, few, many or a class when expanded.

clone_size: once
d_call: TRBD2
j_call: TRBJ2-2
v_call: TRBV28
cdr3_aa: CASSGAGGGAGELFF
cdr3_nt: TGTGCCAGCAGTGGAGCGGGAGGTGGGGCCGGGGAGCTGTTTTTT

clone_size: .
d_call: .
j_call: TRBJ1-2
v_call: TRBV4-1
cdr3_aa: CASSLAEWGVPAGGYTF
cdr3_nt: TGCGCCAGCAGCCTGGCCGAGTGGGGTGTCCCGGCGGGGGGCTACACCTTC

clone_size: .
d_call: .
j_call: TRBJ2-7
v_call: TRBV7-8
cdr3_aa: CASSPGQNYEQYF
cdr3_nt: TGTGCCAGCAGCCCCGGACAGAACTACGAGCAGTACTTC

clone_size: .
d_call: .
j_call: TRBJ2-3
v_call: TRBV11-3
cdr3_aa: CASSLAGADTQYF
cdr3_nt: TGTGCCAGCAGCTTAGCGGGAGCAGATACGCAGTATTTT

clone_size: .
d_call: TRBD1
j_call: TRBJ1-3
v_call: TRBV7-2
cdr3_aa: CASSKQGVGNTIYF
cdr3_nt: TGTGCCAGCAGCAAACAGGGGGTCGGAAACACCATATATTTT

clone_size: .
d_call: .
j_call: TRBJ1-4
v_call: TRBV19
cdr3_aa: CASSIEVWRNEKLFF
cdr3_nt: TGTGCCAGTAGTATAGAGGTGTGGCGGAATGAAAAACTGTTTTTT

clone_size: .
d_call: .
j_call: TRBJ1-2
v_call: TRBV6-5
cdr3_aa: CASIQGLGYTF
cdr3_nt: TGTGCCAGCATCCAGGGTTTAGGCTACACCTTC

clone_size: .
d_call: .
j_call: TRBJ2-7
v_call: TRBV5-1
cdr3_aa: CASSLPATHEQYF
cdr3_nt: TGCGCCAGCAGTCTACCAGCGACCCACGAGCAGTACTTC

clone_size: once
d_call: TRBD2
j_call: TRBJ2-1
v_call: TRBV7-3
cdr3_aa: CASSLASGNEQFF
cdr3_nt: TGTGCCAGCAGCTTAGCTAGCGGCAATGAGCAGTTCTTC

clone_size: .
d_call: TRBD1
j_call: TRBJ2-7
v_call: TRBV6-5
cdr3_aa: CASSTDRGRFGEQYF
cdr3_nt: TGTGCCAGCAGTACCGACAGGGGGCGTTTTGGGGAGCAGTACTTC

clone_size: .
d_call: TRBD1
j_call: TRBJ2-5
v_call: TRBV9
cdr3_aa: CASSVYRDSQETQYF
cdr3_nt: TGTGCCAGCAGCGTATACCGGGACAGCCAAGAGACCCAGTACTTC

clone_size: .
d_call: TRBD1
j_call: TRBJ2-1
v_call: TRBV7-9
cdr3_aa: CASSPQTGVNEQFF
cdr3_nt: TGTGCCAGCAGCCCCCAGACAGGGGTGAATGAGCAGTTCTTC

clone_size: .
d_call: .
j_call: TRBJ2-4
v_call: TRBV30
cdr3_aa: CAWSPKGGAPFPAKNIQYF
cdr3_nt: TGTGCCTGGAGCCCCAAGGGGGGGGCCCCGTTTCCAGCCAAAAACATTCAGTACTTC

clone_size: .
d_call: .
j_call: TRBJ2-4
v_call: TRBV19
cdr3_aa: CASNPPGIRDIQYF
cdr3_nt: TGTGCCAGTAACCCCCCAGGGATCAGGGACATTCAGTACTTC